A single sample gave rise to the 16 T cell receptor beta chains below, sequenced in a study of PD-L1 blockade in urothelial cancer (dated by TCRdb to between 2016 and 2019). The library relied on the immunoSEQ multiplex PCR assay. TCRdb holds this immuneACCESS table with in-frame rearrangements only. Some clones are missing; in checked studies, unresolved V genes explain under half, and the rest has no known cause. In all, the sample holds tens of thousands of clones, and roughly 91% of those were seen once. Over 1.5% of the sample is held by the ten biggest clonotypes. Sequences were derived from PBMCs, sampled around atezolizumab (anti-PD-L1) treatment. The source is a man aged 60-69 years with urothelial cancer.

The J gene is TRBJ2-7, the V gene TRBV28; D not resolved. Germline-derived CDR1 and CDR2 are MDHEN and SYDVKM. This CDR3 comprises 13 residues. Trimming cost V 5 bases and J 6 bases, with 14 bases left between them. For the CDR3, the DNA is TGTGCCAGCAGTCTACCCCCCTATCGCGAGCAGTACTTC. This translates into CASSLPPYREQYF.

This chain joins TRBV10-1 and TRBJ2-7; 9 positions match TRBD1. This CDR3 has 14 residues. Germline trimming cut 4 bases from V and 5 bases from J; bases unmatched to any gene: 6. The germline gives CDR1 WNHNN, CDR2 SYGVQD (reference sequence). The DNA of the CDR3 is TGCGCCAGCAGTGTACAGGGGGCTTTGGACGAGCAGTACTTC. Protein: CASSVQGALDEQYF.

This chain connects TRBV28 to TRBJ2-5, with D perhaps matching TRBD2 (5 bases). The CDR3 totals 14 residues. Germline V gives CDR1 MDHEN, CDR2 SYDVKM. The V end was cut by 6 bases, the J end by 5 bases, with 16 bases between. The CDR3 protein is CASSTPRGMETQYF. The CDR3 bases are TGTGCCAGCAGCACGCCCCGGGGAATGGAGACCCAGTACTTC.

V is TRBV19 and J is TRBJ1-3; 8 bases line up with TRBD1. The CDR3 loop spans 16 amino acids. The trim removed 9 bases at V and 0 bases at J, leaving 10 bases unmatched. Germline V gives CDR1 LNHDA, CDR2 SQIVND (reference sequence). CDR3 protein: CASQPGQAFSGNTIYF. The CDR3 region has the DNA TGTGCCAGCCAACCGGGACAGGCGTTCTCTGGAAACACCATATATTTT.

This chain connects TRBV7-2 to TRBJ2-5; TRBD1 is a possible D gene (6 bases). Trimming removed 1 base from V and 5 bases from J, with 11 bases in between. Germline assignment: CDR1 SGHTA and CDR2 FQGNSA. This CDR3 is 14 amino acids long. CDR3 coding DNA: TGTGCCAGCAGCTTAGGAGTACAGGGCGAGACCCAGTACTTC. The encoded protein is CASSLGVQGETQYF.

This clone was picked up one time. The rearrangement links TRBV11-3 to TRBJ2-5; a weak D match, TRBD2 (5 bases). V shed 5 bases and J shed 3 bases, with 10 bases lying between them. The CDR3 has 13 residues. Germline loops: CDR1 SGHNT, CDR2 YENEEA. The CDR3 loop is CASSPDGEETQYF. Written as DNA, the CDR3 is TGTGCCAGCAGCCCCGACGGGGAAGAGACCCAGTACTTC.

A few counts support this clone. The chain links TRBV19 to TRBJ1-6; 8 bases are shared with TRBD1. Germline V lookup: CDR1 LNHDA, CDR2 SQIVND (reference sequence). The junction had 8 bases not matched to a gene; V was cut back by 7 bases and J by 6 bases. The CDR3 totals 15 residues. The CDR3 coding sequence is TGTGCCAGTAATCGTGGACAGGGTGGTAATTCACCCCTCCACTTT. Translating it yields CASNRGQGGNSPLHF.

J is TRBJ1-2 and V is TRBV6-4; TRBD1 might be the D (5 bases). CDR1 MRHNA and CDR2 SNTAGT come from the germline V gene. The CDR3 consists of 13 residues. The V gene lost 2 bases and the J gene lost 2 bases, with 6 bases spanning the gap. The CDR3 bases are TGTGCCAGCAGTGACGACAGCAACTATGGCTACACCTTC. It encodes CASSDDSNYGYTF.

The chain has TRBV11-2 and TRBJ2-7; 7 bases are shared with TRBD2. This CDR3 spans 15 amino acids. Losses at the gene ends were 5 bases for V and 7 bases for J; bases not matched to a gene: 14. Germline-derived CDR1 and CDR2 are SGHAT and FQNNGV. The CDR3 nucleotides are TGTGCCAGCAGCAGAAGCGGGACGCAAGGTAGTGAGCAGTACTTC. It codes for CASSRSGTQGSEQYF.

The rearrangement uses TRBV28 and TRBJ1-1, with 9 bases lining up with TRBD1. The CDR3 is 14 residues long. J lost 4 bases, V lost 6 bases, and 6 bases had no gene match. Germline CDR1 is MDHEN and CDR2 is SYDVKM. In nucleotides, the CDR3 is TGTGCCAGCAGGGGGACAGGGTCTTTCACTGAAGCTTTCTTT. Translated, it gives CASRGTGSFTEAFF.

Written as DNA, the CDR3 is TGTGCCAGCAGTACCGGGTCCGACTCTGGAAACACCATATATTTT. Translated: CASSTGSDSGNTIYF. V gene TRBV6-5 combines with J gene TRBJ1-3; D not resolved. CDR3 length: 15 residues. The germline V gene has CDR1 MNHEY and CDR2 SVGAGI. V gave up 5 bases and J gave up 0 bases, with 11 bases separating them.

Here the CDR3 reads CASSLEGTGGYEQYF. In DNA, the CDR3 is TGTGCCAGCAGCTTAGAAGGGACAGGGGGCTACGAGCAGTACTTC. The chain links TRBV11-3 to TRBJ2-7, with 11 bases identical to TRBD1. This CDR3 contains 15 residues. Germline trimming cut 0 bases from V and 3 bases from J; bases unmatched to any gene: 1. Germline-derived CDR1 and CDR2 are SGHNT and YENEEA.

This chain joins TRBV6-5 and TRBJ1-1, with 7 nucleotides matching TRBD1. Germline V gives CDR1 MNHEY, CDR2 SVGAGI. CDR3 length: 11 amino acids. Trimming at V came to 7 bases and at J to 13 bases, leaving 9 bases not matched to a gene. The CDR3 nucleotides are TGTGCCAGCAAAGAGACAGGGTTCGTTTTCTTT. Amino acid sequence: CASKETGFVFF.

The chain joins TRBV12-5 to TRBJ2-3; 8 positions match TRBD2. With V trimmed by 7 bases and J by 0 bases, 6 bases remained unmatched. The CDR3 length is 15 residues. CDR1 LGHNT and CDR2 FRNRAP come from the germline V gene. CDR3 loop: CASAGGLASTDTQYF. In nucleotides, the CDR3 is TGTGCTAGTGCCGGAGGACTAGCTAGCACAGATACGCAGTATTTT.

V gene TRBV15 combines with J gene TRBJ1-1; D is uncertain. The length of the CDR3 is 14 residues. Germline CDR1 reads LNHNV; CDR2 reads YYDKDF (reference sequence). V lost 0 bases, J lost 3 bases, and 8 bases lay in between. In DNA, the CDR3 is TGTGCCACCAGCAGAGATGAGGGTCACACTGAAGCTTTCTTT. Amino acid sequence: CATSRDEGHTEAFF.

This rearrangement joins TRBV10-2 to TRBJ1-5; 8 positions match TRBD1. The CDR3 has 14 residues. In germline, CDR1 is WSHSY, CDR2 SAAADI. V shed 6 bases, J shed 2 bases, and the junction held 3 bases outside the gene matches. The CDR3 region has the DNA TGCGCCAGCAGCGAGACAGGGGGCAATCAGCCCCAGCATTTT. It translates to CASSETGGNQPQHF.